Sequencing of this T cell receptor (beta chain) was carried out in a study of blood T cell repertoires in COVID-19. Study overall: From T cells, B-cell-depleted T cells, or PBMCs came the material, which was cDNA or gDNA.

The method was immunoSEQ multiplex PCR; TCRdb's version includes in-frame clones alone and lacks a portion of them. This sample yields roughly 140,000 clones, of which 81% are seen a single time; 7.5% to 9% belongs to the top ten. The J segment lost 0 bases and the V segment lost 4 bases, leaving 2 bases of the junction unmatched. CDR1 is SGHRS, CDR2 YFSETQ, per germline. The CDR3 spans 16 residues. The V call is TRBV5-1, the J call TRBJ1-6; 9 bases map to TRBD1. This sequence originates from a human donor in a cohort sampled during active COVID-19. Sequenced: peripheral blood. Here the CDR3 reads CASSEDRGSYNSPLHF. In nucleotides, the CDR3 is TGCGCCAGCAGCGAGGACAGGGGCTCCTATAATTCACCCCTCCACTTT.